The sequence of this T cell receptor (beta chain) was determined in a study of CD8 T cells in Susac syndrome. RNA in amounts of about 0.45 to 1 ug was reverse transcribed with random hexamers. Via MiXCR, TCRdb re-called the immunoSEQ multiplex PCR reads, giving one row per CDR3 protein. The sample carries 200,000 or so distinct CDR3 sequences, about 95% recorded once. Sequenced input: CD4+ T cells from PBMCs. The sequence came from a human donor with multiple sclerosis.

CDR3 DNA: TGTGCCAGCAGTTTATACCGAGGCACCGGGGAGCTGTTTTTT. Its translation is CASSLYRGTGELFF. This rearrangement joins TRBV27 to TRBJ2-2; D call uncertain. CDR3 length equals 14 residues. Per the germline V gene, CDR1 is MNHEY and CDR2 is SMNVEV (reference sequence). V dropped 1 base and J dropped 4 bases, with 7 bases sitting between them.